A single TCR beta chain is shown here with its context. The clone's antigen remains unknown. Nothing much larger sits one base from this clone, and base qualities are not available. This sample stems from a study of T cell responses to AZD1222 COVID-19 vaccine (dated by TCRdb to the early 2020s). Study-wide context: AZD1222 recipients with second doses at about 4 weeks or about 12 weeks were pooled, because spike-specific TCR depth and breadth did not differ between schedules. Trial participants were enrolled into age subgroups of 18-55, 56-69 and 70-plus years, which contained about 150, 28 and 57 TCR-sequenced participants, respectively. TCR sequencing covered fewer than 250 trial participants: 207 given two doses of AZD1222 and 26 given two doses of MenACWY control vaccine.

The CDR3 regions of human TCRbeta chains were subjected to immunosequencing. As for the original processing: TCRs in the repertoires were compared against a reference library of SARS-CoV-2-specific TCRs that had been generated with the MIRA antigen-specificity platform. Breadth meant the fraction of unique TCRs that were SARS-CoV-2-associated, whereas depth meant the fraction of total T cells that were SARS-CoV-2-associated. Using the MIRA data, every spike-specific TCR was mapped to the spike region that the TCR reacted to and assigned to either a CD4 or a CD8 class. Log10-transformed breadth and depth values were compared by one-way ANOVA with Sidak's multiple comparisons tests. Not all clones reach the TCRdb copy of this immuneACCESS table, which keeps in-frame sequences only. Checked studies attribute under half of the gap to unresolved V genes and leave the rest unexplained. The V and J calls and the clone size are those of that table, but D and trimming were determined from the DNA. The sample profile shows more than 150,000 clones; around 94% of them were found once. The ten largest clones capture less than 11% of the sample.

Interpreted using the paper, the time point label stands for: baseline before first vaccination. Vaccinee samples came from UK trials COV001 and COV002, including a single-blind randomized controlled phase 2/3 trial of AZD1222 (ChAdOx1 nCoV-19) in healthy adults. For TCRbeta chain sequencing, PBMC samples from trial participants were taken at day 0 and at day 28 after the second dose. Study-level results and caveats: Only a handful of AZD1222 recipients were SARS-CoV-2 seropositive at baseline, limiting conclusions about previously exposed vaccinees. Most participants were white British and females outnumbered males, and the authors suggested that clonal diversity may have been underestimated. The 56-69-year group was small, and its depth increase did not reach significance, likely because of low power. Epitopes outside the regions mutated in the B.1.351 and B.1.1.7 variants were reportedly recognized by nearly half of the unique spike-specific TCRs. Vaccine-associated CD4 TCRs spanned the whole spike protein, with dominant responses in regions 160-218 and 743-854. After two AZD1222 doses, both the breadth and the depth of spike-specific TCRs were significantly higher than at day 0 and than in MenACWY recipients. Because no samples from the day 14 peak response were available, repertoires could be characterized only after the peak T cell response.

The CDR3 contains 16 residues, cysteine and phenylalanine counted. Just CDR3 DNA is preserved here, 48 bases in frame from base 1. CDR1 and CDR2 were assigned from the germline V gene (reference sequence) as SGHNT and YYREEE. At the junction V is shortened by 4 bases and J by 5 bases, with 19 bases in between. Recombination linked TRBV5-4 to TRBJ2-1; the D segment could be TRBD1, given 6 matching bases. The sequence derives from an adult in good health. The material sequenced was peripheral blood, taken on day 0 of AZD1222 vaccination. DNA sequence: TGTGCCAGCAGCCAAGGGGGAAACACAGCAGACAATGAGCAGTTCTTC. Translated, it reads CASSQGGNTADNEQFF.